The rows below give T cell receptor beta chains drawn from one sample of a study of pediatric ulcerative colitis. Measured with immunoSEQ multiplex PCR; TCRdb has only the in-frame clones, and not every one. The data show about 64,000 clones, around 80% seen once. The specimen was blood. Receptor source: a boy between 10 and 17 years old with moderate ulcerative colitis. The CDR3 runs from the conserved cysteine through the conserved F or W. A D gene is named only where the DNA matches it firmly. Clone size is stated in some rows and not others, as once, few, many or a class when expanded.

j_gene: TRBJ2-2; v_gene: TRBV5-4; d_gene: TRBD2; abundance: -; CDR3nt: TGTGCCAGCAGCCCGGGACTAGCTTCCACCGGGGAGCTGTTTTTT; CDR3aa: CASSPGLASTGELFF
j_gene: TRBJ2-7; v_gene: TRBV9; d_gene: TRBD2; abundance: -; CDR3nt: TGTGCCAGCAGCCGCGGACAGTCCTGGACTAGCAGCTACGAGCAGTACTTC; CDR3aa: CASSRGQSWTSSYEQYF
j_gene: TRBJ1-1; v_gene: TRBV5-4; d_gene: TRBD1; abundance: -; CDR3nt: TGTGCCAGCAGCCCCCCACAGGGGATGAACACTGAAGCTTTCTTT; CDR3aa: CASSPPQGMNTEAFF
j_gene: TRBJ2-1; v_gene: TRBV6-1; d_gene: TRBD2; abundance: -; CDR3nt: TGTGCCAGCAGTGAACTAACGGGAGGGCCCGATGAGCAGTTCTTC; CDR3aa: CASSELTGGPDEQFF
j_gene: TRBJ2-1; v_gene: TRBV9; d_gene: TRBD2; abundance: -; CDR3nt: TGTGCCAGCAGCGTAGGTGGGACTAGCTTGAATGAGCAGTTCTTC; CDR3aa: CASSVGGTSLNEQFF
j_gene: TRBJ1-1; v_gene: TRBV6-5; d_gene: TRBD1; abundance: -; CDR3nt: TGTGCCAGCAGTTGGACGGGACAGTTGAACACTGAAGCTTTCTTT; CDR3aa: CASSWTGQLNTEAFF
j_gene: TRBJ2-1; v_gene: TRBV6-5; d_gene: TRBD2; abundance: -; CDR3nt: TGTGCCAGCAGTTATACTGGCACTAGCGGGAGGTTCTTC; CDR3aa: CASSYTGTSGRFF
j_gene: TRBJ2-3; v_gene: TRBV6-6; d_gene: -; abundance: -; CDR3nt: TGTGCCAGCAGGCCGGCGGGGTCGGGAGATACGCAGTATTTT; CDR3aa: CASRPAGSGDTQYF
j_gene: TRBJ1-6; v_gene: TRBV6-5; d_gene: TRBD1; abundance: -; CDR3nt: TGTGCCAGCAGTTACAACGCAGGGGGAAATTCACCCCTCCACTTT; CDR3aa: CASSYNAGGNSPLHF
j_gene: TRBJ2-7; v_gene: TRBV4-3; d_gene: TRBD2; abundance: -; CDR3nt: TGCGCCAGCAGCTCACTAGCGGGGCCCTACGAGCAGTACTTC; CDR3aa: CASSSLAGPYEQYF
j_gene: TRBJ2-1; v_gene: TRBV5-1; d_gene: TRBD2; abundance: -; CDR3nt: TGCGCCAGCAGCCTGAACATCGGACTAGCACGGTCCTACAATGAGCAGTTCTTC; CDR3aa: CASSLNIGLARSYNEQFF
j_gene: TRBJ1-2; v_gene: TRBV6-5; d_gene: TRBD1; abundance: -; CDR3nt: TGTGCCAGCAGTTACCTTGGGACAGACTATGGCTACACCTTC; CDR3aa: CASSYLGTDYGYTF
j_gene: TRBJ2-1; v_gene: TRBV7-9; d_gene: -; abundance: -; CDR3nt: TGTGCCAGCAGCCACAGGACTTCCTACAATGAGCAGTTCTTC; CDR3aa: CASSHRTSYNEQFF
j_gene: TRBJ1-2; v_gene: TRBV5-4; d_gene: TRBD1; abundance: few; CDR3nt: TGTGCCAGCAGCGTGGCCGGGACAGCCCACTATGGCTACACCTTC; CDR3aa: CASSVAGTAHYGYTF
j_gene: TRBJ1-2; v_gene: TRBV7-2; d_gene: -; abundance: few; CDR3nt: TGTGCCAGCAGCTATACAGGACAGTATGGCTACACCTTC; CDR3aa: CASSYTGQYGYTF
j_gene: TRBJ1-6; v_gene: TRBV6-4; d_gene: -; abundance: -; CDR3nt: TGTGCCAGCAGTGACTACCCGAATAATTCACCCCTCCACTTT; CDR3aa: CASSDYPNNSPLHF
j_gene: TRBJ2-1; v_gene: TRBV6-6; d_gene: -; abundance: few; CDR3nt: TGTGCCACCTGTACGGGACCCGCTAGGTTTGAGCAGTTCTTC; CDR3aa: CATCTGPARFEQFF
j_gene: TRBJ1-3; v_gene: TRBV4-1; d_gene: -; abundance: few; CDR3nt: TGCGCCAGCAGCGCGGCCGGAAACACCATATATTTT; CDR3aa: CASSAAGNTIYF
j_gene: TRBJ2-1; v_gene: TRBV19; d_gene: -; abundance: -; CDR3nt: TGTGCCAGTAGGCGGGACTGGGGGAATGAGCAGTTCTTC; CDR3aa: CASRRDWGNEQFF
j_gene: TRBJ1-6; v_gene: TRBV7-6; d_gene: -; abundance: -; CDR3nt: TGTGCCAGTACCCTAGGGGGGAATTCACCCCTCCACTTT; CDR3aa: CASTLGGNSPLHF
j_gene: TRBJ1-1; v_gene: TRBV6-1; d_gene: TRBD1; abundance: few; CDR3nt: TGTGCCAGCAGCGGGACAGGGAGGGAAGCTTTCTTT; CDR3aa: CASSGTGREAFF
j_gene: TRBJ1-1; v_gene: TRBV19; d_gene: -; abundance: -; CDR3nt: TGTGCCAGTAGTATGGAGGGGTGGGACACTGAAGCTTTCTTT; CDR3aa: CASSMEGWDTEAFF
j_gene: TRBJ1-5; v_gene: TRBV9; d_gene: -; abundance: -; CDR3nt: TGTGCCAGCAGCGTAGGTGGGGGGGATCAGCCCCAGCATTTT; CDR3aa: CASSVGGGDQPQHF
j_gene: TRBJ1-1; v_gene: TRBV5-5; d_gene: -; abundance: -; CDR3nt: TGTGCCAGCAGCTCCAGGGGCATGAACACTGAAGCTTTCTTT; CDR3aa: CASSSRGMNTEAFF
j_gene: TRBJ2-3; v_gene: TRBV6-5; d_gene: -; abundance: -; CDR3nt: TGTGCCAGCAGGATCCGAGGGGGCACAGATACGCAGTATTTT; CDR3aa: CASRIRGGTDTQYF
j_gene: TRBJ2-2; v_gene: TRBV29-1; d_gene: -; abundance: -; CDR3nt: TGCAGCGCCGGAGGGGGTTCGAACACCGGGGAGCTGTTTTTT; CDR3aa: CSAGGGSNTGELFF
j_gene: TRBJ2-6; v_gene: TRBV15; d_gene: -; abundance: -; CDR3nt: TGTGCCACCAGCAGAGCAGGGGCTGGGGCCAACGTCCTGACTTTC; CDR3aa: CATSRAGAGANVLTF
j_gene: TRBJ1-4; v_gene: TRBV2; d_gene: TRBD1; abundance: -; CDR3nt: TGTGCCATAAGGGACAGGGTGACTGTAACTAATGAAAAACTGTTTTTT; CDR3aa: CAIRDRVTVTNEKLFF
j_gene: TRBJ1-6; v_gene: TRBV11-2; d_gene: -; abundance: -; CDR3nt: TGTGCCAGCAGCCCCCTGGCAGGAACCTCCAATTCACCCCTCCACTTT; CDR3aa: CASSPLAGTSNSPLHF
j_gene: TRBJ2-4; v_gene: TRBV28; d_gene: -; abundance: -; CDR3nt: TGTGCCAGCAGTCTGCATGTGGCAGGGAGGACCAAAAACATTCAGTACTTC; CDR3aa: CASSLHVAGRTKNIQYF
j_gene: TRBJ1-1; v_gene: TRBV5-5; d_gene: TRBD1; abundance: -; CDR3nt: TGTGCCAGCAGCCCACACAGGGGGAACACTGAAGCTTTCTTT; CDR3aa: CASSPHRGNTEAFF
j_gene: TRBJ2-2; v_gene: TRBV19; d_gene: -; abundance: -; CDR3nt: TGTGCCAGTAGTACGGACGGTTTCACCGGGGAGCTGTTTTTT; CDR3aa: CASSTDGFTGELFF